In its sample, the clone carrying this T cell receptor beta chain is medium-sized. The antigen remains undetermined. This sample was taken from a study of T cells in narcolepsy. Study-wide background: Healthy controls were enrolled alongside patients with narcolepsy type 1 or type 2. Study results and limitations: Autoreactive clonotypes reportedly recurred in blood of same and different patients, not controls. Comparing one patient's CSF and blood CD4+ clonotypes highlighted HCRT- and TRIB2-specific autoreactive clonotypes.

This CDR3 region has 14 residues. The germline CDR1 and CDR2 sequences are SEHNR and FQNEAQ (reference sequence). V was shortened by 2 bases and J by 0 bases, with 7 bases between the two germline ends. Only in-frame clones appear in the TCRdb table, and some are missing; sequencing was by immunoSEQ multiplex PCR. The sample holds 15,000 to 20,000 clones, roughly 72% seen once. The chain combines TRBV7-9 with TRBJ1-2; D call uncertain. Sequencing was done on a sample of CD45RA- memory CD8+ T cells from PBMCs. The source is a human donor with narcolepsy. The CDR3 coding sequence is TGTGCCAGCAGCTTAATCAATTCTAACTATGGCTACACCTTC. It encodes CASSLINSNYGYTF.